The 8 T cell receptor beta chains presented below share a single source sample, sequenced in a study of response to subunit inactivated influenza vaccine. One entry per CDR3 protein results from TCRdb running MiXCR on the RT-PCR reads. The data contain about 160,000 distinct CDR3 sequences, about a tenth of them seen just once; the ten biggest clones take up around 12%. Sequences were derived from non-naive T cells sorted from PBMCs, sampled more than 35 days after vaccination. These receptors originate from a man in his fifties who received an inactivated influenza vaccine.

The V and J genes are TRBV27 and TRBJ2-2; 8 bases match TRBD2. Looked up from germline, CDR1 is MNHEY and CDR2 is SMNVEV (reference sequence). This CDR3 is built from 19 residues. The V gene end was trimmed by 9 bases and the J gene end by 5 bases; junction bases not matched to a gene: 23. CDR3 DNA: TGTGCCAGTCTAGCTAGTCCGGGACTAGACCTCCTATCTACCGGGGAGCTGTTTTTT. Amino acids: CASLASPGLDLLSTGELFF.

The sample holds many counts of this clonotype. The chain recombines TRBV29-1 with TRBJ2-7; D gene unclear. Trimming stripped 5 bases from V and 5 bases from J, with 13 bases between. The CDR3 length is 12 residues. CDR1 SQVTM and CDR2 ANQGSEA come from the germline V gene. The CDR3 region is CSVSSGFDEQYF. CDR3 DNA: TGCAGCGTTAGTTCGGGTTTCGACGAGCAGTACTTC.

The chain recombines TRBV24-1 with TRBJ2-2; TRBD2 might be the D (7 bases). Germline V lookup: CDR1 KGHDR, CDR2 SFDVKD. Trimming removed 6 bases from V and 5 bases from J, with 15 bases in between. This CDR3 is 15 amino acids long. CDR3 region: CATSFRGARTGELFF. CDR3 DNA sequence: TGTGCCACCAGTTTCCGGGGGGCCAGAACCGGGGAGCTGTTTTTT.

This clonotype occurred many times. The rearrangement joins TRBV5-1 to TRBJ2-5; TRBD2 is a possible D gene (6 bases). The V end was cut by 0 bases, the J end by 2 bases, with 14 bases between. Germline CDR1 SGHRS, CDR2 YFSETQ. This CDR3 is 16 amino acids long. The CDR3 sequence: CASSLGSGSGQETQYF. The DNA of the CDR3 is TGCGCCAGCAGCTTGGGGAGCGGGTCCGGTCAAGAGACCCAGTACTTC. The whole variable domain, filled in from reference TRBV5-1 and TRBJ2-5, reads KAGVTQTPRYLIKTRGQQVTLSCSPISGHRSVSWYQQTPGQGLQFLFEYFSETQRNKGNFPGRFSGRQFSNSRSEMNVSTLELGDSALYLCASSLGSGSGQETQYFGPGTRLLVL.

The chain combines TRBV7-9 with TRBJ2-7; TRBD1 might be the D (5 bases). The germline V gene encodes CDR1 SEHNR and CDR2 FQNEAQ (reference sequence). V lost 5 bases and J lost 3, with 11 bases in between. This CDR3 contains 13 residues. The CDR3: CASSAGQYYEQYF. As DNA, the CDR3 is TGTGCCAGCAGCGCAGGACAATACTACGAGCAGTACTTC.

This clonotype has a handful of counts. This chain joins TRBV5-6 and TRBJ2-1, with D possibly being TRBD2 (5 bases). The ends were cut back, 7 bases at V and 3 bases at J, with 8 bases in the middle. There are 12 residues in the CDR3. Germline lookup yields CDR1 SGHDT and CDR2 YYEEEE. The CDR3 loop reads CASFRDYNEQFF. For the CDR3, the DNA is TGTGCCAGCTTCCGGGACTACAATGAGCAGTTCTTC.

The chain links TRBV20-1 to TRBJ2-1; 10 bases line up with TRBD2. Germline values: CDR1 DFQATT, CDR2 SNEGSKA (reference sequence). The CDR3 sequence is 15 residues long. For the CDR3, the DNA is TGCTTTGCTAGAGACCTAGCGGGAGCTGGGCATGAGCAGTTCTTC. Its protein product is CFARDLAGAGHEQFF.

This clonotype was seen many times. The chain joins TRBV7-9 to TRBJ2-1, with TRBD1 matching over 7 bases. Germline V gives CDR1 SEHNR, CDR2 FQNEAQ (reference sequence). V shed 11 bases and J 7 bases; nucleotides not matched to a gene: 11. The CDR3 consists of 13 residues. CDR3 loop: CAWPRTGVNEQFF. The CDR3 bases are TGTGCCTGGCCCCGGACAGGTGTAAATGAGCAGTTCTTC.